A selection of T cell receptor beta chains follows, all from one sample in a study of shared clonotypes between healthy human individuals. Profiling relied on immunoSEQ multiplex PCR, and the TCRdb table lists in-frame clones only, not all of them. Of about 960,000 clones in the sample, approximately 76% were seen once. Sequenced input: memory CD4+ T cells sorted from blood. These receptors came from a man in his late teens or twenties in good health. CDR3s include the opening cysteine and the closing phenylalanine or tryptophan. Each record gives: clone size, V gene, J gene, D gene, CDR3 DNA, CDR3 protein. A D gene is named only where the DNA matches it firmly. Clone size is stated in some rows and not others, as once, few, many or a class when expanded.

NA	TRBV2	TRBJ2-1	NA	TGTGCCAGCAGCGCGCAAGGGGGGGCCTCTACAAATGAGCAGTTCTTC	CASSAQGGASTNEQFF
NA	TRBV5-1	TRBJ1-2	NA	TGCGCCAGCAGCTTGAGCACCGGGAAGGTCTATGGCTACACCTTC	CASSLSTGKVYGYTF
NA	TRBV5-4	TRBJ2-7	NA	TGTGCCAGCAGCTCGGAGGGACGGCCAGGCTACGAGCAGTACTTC	CASSSEGRPGYEQYF
once	TRBV9	TRBJ1-4	NA	TGTGCCAGCAGCTTAAATGGGGACGAAAAACTGTTTTTT	CASSLNGDEKLFF
NA	TRBV5-4	TRBJ1-1	TRBD1	TGTGCCAGCAGCGCCCGCCTCGACAGGGGCACTGAAGCTTTCTTT	CASSARLDRGTEAFF
NA	TRBV5-1	TRBJ2-2	TRBD1	TGCGCCAGCAGCTTAGACAGGGTCGGCACCGGGGAGCTGTTTTTT	CASSLDRVGTGELFF
NA	TRBV7-9	TRBJ2-2	NA	TGTGCCAGCAGCCAAAATTCCGGGGGGGAGCTGTTTTTT	CASSQNSGGELFF
NA	TRBV18	TRBJ2-5	TRBD2	TGTGCCAGCTCACCTACTAGCGCCAAAGGGATAGAGACCCAGTACTTC	CASSPTSAKGIETQYF
NA	TRBV2	TRBJ2-1	TRBD2	TGTGCCAGCAGTCCCCAGCGGGGTATTCCTCCCAATGAGCAGTTCTTC	CASSPQRGIPPNEQFF
NA	TRBV25-1	TRBJ2-7	NA	TGTGCCAGCCGTGAACAGGTGGGGTACGAGCAGTACTTC	CASREQVGYEQYF
NA	TRBV5-1	TRBJ2-7	TRBD2	TGCGCCAGCAGCTTGGGGCTAGCGGGAGCGGATTCCTACGAGCAGTACTTC	CASSLGLAGADSYEQYF
once	TRBV5-5	TRBJ1-1	TRBD1	TGTGCCAGCAGCTTTGCTACCGGGACAGGGGGTACAAGTGGTGAAGCTTTCTTT	CASSFATGTGGTSGEAFF
NA	TRBV27	TRBJ2-5	TRBD1	TGTGCCAGCGGTCCTAACAGGGGGGAGACCCAGTACTTC	CASGPNRGETQYF
few	TRBV27	TRBJ2-2	TRBD2	TGTGCCAGCAGCCGACGGGGGGGCCAATCTTATCCCGGGGAGCTGTTTTTT	CASSRRGGQSYPGELFF
NA	TRBV6-1	TRBJ1-3	NA	TGTGCCAGCAGTGATGGACAACACAGCTCTGGAAACACCATATATTTT	CASSDGQHSSGNTIYF
NA	TRBV29-1	TRBJ2-3	NA	TGCAGCGCGCTCCACGATACGCAGTATTTT	CSALHDTQYF
NA	TRBV6-5	TRBJ2-7	TRBD1	TGTGCCAGCAGTTTTACAGGGGGCGAGCAGTACTTC	CASSFTGGEQYF
NA	TRBV5-1	TRBJ1-2	NA	TGCGCCAGCAGCTTGGCTGACAGCAACTATGGCTACACCTTC	CASSLADSNYGYTF
NA	TRBV5-1	TRBJ2-2	NA	TGCGCCAGCACATCTTCGACTTCGGGTTTCAACACCGGGGAGCTGTTTTTT	CASTSSTSGFNTGELFF
many	TRBV6-5	TRBJ1-6	NA	TGTGCCAGCAGTTACCGGGGGAGGAATTCACCCCTCCACTTT	CASSYRGRNSPLHF
many	TRBV7-9	TRBJ1-1	TRBD1	TGTGCCAGCAGCTTCCCCACAGGGGGGGGCACTGAAGCTTTCTTT	CASSFPTGGGTEAFF
once	TRBV29-1	TRBJ1-5	NA	TGCAGCGTTACCTATACGGGACAAAAAAATCAGCCCCAGCATTTT	CSVTYTGQKNQPQHF
NA	TRBV12-2	TRBJ2-3	NA	TGTGCAAGTCGCGTAACAGCATGGGTACACGATACGCAGTATTTT	CASRVTAWVHDTQYF
many	TRBV4-1	TRBJ2-7	NA	TGCGCCAGCAGCCAAGACCGGGGGAGGAACGAGCAGTACTTC	CASSQDRGRNEQYF
NA	TRBV6-4	TRBJ2-7	NA	TGTGCCAGCAGTAACTCCGGGGGACAATCCTACGAGCAGTACTTC	CASSNSGGQSYEQYF
NA	TRBV7-2	TRBJ1-5	NA	TGTGCCAGCAGCTTCGGGGGGCGCAAGGGCAATCAGCCCCAGCATTTT	CASSFGGRKGNQPQHF
NA	TRBV30	TRBJ2-7	NA	TGTGCCTGGAGTCGACCCCCAGGGTACGAGCAGTACTTC	CAWSRPPGYEQYF
NA	TRBV5-4	TRBJ2-3	NA	TGTGCCAGCAGCCCTAATGCCGATACGCAGTATTTT	CASSPNADTQYF
NA	TRBV29-1	TRBJ1-1	NA	TGCAGCGTCCGGGAGATTGATGGAAAGCTGCGCACTGAAGCTTTCTTT	CSVREIDGKLRTEAFF
NA	TRBV7-8	TRBJ2-5	NA	TGTGCCAGCAGTACCCCACTGGGACTTCTTCGAGAGACCCAGTACTTC	CASSTPLGLLRETQYF
NA	TRBV21-1	TRBJ2-6	NA	TGTGCCAGCAGGTGTTTACAGGGGCCCAGCTCTGGGGCCAACGTCCTGACTTTC	CASRCLQGPSSGANVLTF
NA	TRBV11-3	TRBJ2-5	NA	TGTGCCAGCAGCTTGGGCCCTGGGGGGACCCAGTACTTC	CASSLGPGGTQYF
NA	TRBV2	TRBJ1-2	TRBD1	TGTGCCAGCAGACTCCCAGGGGGCAGCTATGGCTACACCTTC	CASRLPGGSYGYTF
NA	TRBV18	TRBJ1-1	NA	TGTGCCAGCTCAAGTGAGGCGGAGAACACTGAAGCTTTCTTT	CASSSEAENTEAFF
NA	TRBV28	TRBJ1-5	NA	TGTGCCAGCAGTTGGGCCGGACCCGGCGCCCAGCATTTT	CASSWAGPGAQHF
NA	TRBV6-1	TRBJ1-1	NA	TGTGCCAGCAGTGAAGTTAACAGGGTGAACACTGAAGCTTTCTTT	CASSEVNRVNTEAFF
NA	TRBV7-2	TRBJ1-1	TRBD1	TGTGCCAGCAGCCGGGGCCCCGGGACAGGGAGGGACACTGAAGCTTTCTTT	CASSRGPGTGRDTEAFF
NA	TRBV6-5	TRBJ2-5	NA	TGTGCCAGCAGTTACTCGGAGGGAGCAGAGACCCAGTACTTC	CASSYSEGAETQYF
few	TRBV19	TRBJ2-1	NA	TGTGCCAGTATAAACTCCTACAATGAGCAGTTCTTC	CASINSYNEQFF
NA	TRBV19	TRBJ1-1	NA	TGTGCCAGTAGTATGTCGGGAGTGCGGTCTGAAGCTTTCTTT	CASSMSGVRSEAFF
NA	TRBV4-1	TRBJ2-3	TRBD2	TGCGCCAGCAGCCAAGGGACTAGCGGGGGCTACACAGATACGCAGTATTTT	CASSQGTSGGYTDTQYF
NA	TRBV19	TRBJ2-5	NA	TGTGCCAGTAGTATGGACCTACGCTCTGCGGAGACCCAGTACTTC	CASSMDLRSAETQYF
NA	TRBV7-2	TRBJ2-1	NA	TGTGCCAGCAGCGGGTATGATCTCTCCTACAATGAGCAGTTCTTC	CASSGYDLSYNEQFF
NA	TRBV11-2	TRBJ2-2	TRBD1	TGTGCCATCGGACAGGCGAACACCGGGGAGCTGTTTTTT	CAIGQANTGELFF
NA	TRBV18	TRBJ2-1	NA	TGTGCCAGCTCACCAGCAGGCGAGCAGTTCTTC	CASSPAGEQFF
NA	TRBV5-4	TRBJ2-3	TRBD1	TGTGCCAGCAGCTTTGGGACAGGGACGGGAGATACGCAGTATTTT	CASSFGTGTGDTQYF
NA	TRBV12-5	TRBJ1-5	NA	TGTGCTAGTGCCCCACGGACAGACCAGCCCCAGCATTTT	CASAPRTDQPQHF
few	TRBV6-4	TRBJ1-1	NA	TGTGCCAGCAGTGACTCTAACAGGGAAATGAACACTGAAGCTTTCTTT	CASSDSNREMNTEAFF
few	TRBV6-5	TRBJ1-6	TRBD1	TGTGCCAGCAGTCTCGGACAGGGAGGTTCACCCCTCCACTTT	CASSLGQGGSPLHF
once	TRBV10-1	TRBJ2-2	NA	TGCGCCAGCAGTGGGAGTAGCGGGAACACCGGGGAGCTGTTTTTT	CASSGSSGNTGELFF
NA	TRBV5-1	TRBJ1-6	NA	TGCGCCAGCAGCTCTACGTACAGGAGTGGTGATTCACCCCTCCACTTT	CASSSTYRSGDSPLHF
NA	TRBV27	TRBJ1-4	NA	TGTGCCAGCAGCTCCTCCCGAGTTGAAAAACTGTTTTTT	CASSSSRVEKLFF
few	TRBV18	TRBJ1-1	NA	TGTGCCAGCTCAGGGTTGAATTCGGCTGAAGCTTTCTTT	CASSGLNSAEAFF
NA	TRBV25-1	TRBJ2-3	TRBD2	TGTGCCAGCAGTCAAGGACTAGCGGGAGGAGAAGATACGCAGTATTTT	CASSQGLAGGEDTQYF
NA	TRBV20-1	TRBJ1-1	NA	TGCAGCCCCGGACAGTTTGAAGCTTTCTTT	CSPGQFEAFF
few	TRBV4-2	TRBJ2-3	TRBD2	TGTGCCAGCAGCCAAGGACGGGAGGGAGATACGCAGTATTTT	CASSQGREGDTQYF
NA	TRBV20-1	TRBJ2-4	NA	TGCAGTGCAACCCCCAAAAACATTCAGTACTTC	CSATPKNIQYF